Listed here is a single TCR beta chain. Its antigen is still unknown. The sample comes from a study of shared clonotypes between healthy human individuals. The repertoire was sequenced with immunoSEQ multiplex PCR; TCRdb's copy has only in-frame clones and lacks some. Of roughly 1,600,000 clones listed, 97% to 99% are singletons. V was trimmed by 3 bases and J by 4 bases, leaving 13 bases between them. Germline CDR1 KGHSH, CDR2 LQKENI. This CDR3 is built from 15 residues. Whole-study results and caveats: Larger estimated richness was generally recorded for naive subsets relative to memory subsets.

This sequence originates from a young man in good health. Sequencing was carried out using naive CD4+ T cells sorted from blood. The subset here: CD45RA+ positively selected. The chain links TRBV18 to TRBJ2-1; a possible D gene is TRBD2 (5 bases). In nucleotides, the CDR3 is TGTGCCAGCTCACCTTCGGCCCCGGGGTACAATGAGCAGTTCTTC. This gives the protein CASSPSAPGYNEQFF.